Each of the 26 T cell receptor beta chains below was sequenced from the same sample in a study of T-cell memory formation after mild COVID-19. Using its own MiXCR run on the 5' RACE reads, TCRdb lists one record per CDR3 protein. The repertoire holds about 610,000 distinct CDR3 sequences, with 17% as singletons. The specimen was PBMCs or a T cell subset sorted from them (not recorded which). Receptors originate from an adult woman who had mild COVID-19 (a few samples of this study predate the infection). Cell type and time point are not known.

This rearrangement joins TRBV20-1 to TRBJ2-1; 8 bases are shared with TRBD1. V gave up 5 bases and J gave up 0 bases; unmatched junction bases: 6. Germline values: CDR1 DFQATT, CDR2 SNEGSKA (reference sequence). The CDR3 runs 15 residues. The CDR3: CSAGQGISSYNEQFF. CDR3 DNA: TGCAGTGCTGGACAGGGAATAAGCTCCTACAATGAGCAGTTCTTC.

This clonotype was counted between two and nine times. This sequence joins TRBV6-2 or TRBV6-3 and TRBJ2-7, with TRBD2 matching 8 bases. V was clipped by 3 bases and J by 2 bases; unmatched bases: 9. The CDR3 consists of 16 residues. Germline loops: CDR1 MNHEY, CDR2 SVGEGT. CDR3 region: CASSYRSGSLTYEQYF. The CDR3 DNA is TGTGCCAGCAGTTATCGAAGCGGGAGTCTTACCTACGAGCAGTACTTC.

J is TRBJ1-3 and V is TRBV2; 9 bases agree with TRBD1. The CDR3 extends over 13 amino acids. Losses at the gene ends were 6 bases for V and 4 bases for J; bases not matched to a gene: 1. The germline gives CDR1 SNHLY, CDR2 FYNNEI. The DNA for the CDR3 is TGTGCCAGCAGGACAGGGGGAGGAAACACCATATATTTT. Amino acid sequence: CASRTGGGNTIYF.

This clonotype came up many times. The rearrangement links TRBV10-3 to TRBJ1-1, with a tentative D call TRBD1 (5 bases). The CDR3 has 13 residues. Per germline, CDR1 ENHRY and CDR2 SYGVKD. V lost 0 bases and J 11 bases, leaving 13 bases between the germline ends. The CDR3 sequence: CAISESKGMNAFF. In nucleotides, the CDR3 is TGTGCCATCAGTGAGTCAAAGGGGATGAATGCTTTCTTT.

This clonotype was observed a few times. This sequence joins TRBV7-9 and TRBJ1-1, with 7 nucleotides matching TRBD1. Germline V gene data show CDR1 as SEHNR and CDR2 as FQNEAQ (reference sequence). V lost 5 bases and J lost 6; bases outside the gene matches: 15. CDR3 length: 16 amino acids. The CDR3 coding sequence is TGTGCCAGCAGCGGTAACAGGGGTTCCGTTGGCGCTGAAGCTTTCTTT. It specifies CASSGNRGSVGAEAFF.

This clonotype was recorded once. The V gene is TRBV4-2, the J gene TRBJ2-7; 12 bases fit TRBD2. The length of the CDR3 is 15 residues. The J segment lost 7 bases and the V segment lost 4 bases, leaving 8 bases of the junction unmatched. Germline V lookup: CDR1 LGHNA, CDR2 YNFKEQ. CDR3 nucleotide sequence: TGTGCCAGCAGCCGCCCTGGACTAGCGGGAAGTGAGCAGTACTTC. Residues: CASSRPGLAGSEQYF.

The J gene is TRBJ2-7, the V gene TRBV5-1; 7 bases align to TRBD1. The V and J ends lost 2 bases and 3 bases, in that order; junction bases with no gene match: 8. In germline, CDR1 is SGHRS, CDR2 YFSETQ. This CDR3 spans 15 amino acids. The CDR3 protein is CASSFVTGTFYEQYF. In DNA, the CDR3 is TGCGCCAGCAGCTTTGTGACAGGGACGTTCTACGAGCAGTACTTC. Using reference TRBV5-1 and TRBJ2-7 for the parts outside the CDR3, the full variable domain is KAGVTQTPRYLIKTRGQQVTLSCSPISGHRSVSWYQQTPGQGLQFLFEYFSETQRNKGNFPGRFSGRQFSNSRSEMNVSTLELGDSALYLCASSFVTGTFYEQYFGPGTRLTVT.

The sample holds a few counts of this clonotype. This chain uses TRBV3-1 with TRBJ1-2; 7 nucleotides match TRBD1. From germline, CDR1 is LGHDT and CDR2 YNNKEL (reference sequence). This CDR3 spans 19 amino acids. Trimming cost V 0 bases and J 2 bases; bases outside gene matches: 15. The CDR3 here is CASSQEVGYRDRENYGYTF. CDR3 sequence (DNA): TGTGCCAGCAGCCAAGAGGTTGGGTACCGGGACAGAGAAAACTATGGCTACACCTTC.

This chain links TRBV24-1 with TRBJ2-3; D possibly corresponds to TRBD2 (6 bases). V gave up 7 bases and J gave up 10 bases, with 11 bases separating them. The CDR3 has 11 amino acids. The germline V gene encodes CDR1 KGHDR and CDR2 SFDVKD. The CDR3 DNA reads TGTGCCACCAGCCTGGGGGGATCGCAGTATTTT. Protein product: CATSLGGSQYF.

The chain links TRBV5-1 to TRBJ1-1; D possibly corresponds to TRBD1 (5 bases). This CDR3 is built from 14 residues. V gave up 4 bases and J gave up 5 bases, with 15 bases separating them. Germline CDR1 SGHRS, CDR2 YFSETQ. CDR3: CASSTGTLGTEAFF. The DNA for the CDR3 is TGCGCCAGCAGCACCGGGACCCTAGGAACTGAAGCTTTCTTT.

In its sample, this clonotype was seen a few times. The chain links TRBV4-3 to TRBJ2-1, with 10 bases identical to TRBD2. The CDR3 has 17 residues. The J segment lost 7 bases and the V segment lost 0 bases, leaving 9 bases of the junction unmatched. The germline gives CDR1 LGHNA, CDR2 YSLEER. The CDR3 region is CASSQDKGTSVRNEQFF. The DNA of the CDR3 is TGCGCCAGCAGCCAAGATAAAGGGACTAGCGTTAGGAATGAGCAGTTCTTC.

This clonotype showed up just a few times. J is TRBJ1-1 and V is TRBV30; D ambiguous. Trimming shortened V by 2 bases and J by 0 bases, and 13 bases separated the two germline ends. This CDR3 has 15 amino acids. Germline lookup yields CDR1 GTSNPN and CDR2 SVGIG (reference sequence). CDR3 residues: CAWSTLRVLNTEAFF. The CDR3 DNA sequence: TGTGCCTGGAGTACCCTCCGGGTTTTGAACACTGAAGCTTTCTTT.

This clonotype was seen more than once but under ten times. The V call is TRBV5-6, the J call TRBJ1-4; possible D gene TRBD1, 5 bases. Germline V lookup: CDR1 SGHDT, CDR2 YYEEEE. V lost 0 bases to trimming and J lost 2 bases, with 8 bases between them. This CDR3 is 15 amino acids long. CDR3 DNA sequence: TGTGCCAGCAGCTTGGAGGGGCTCACTAATGAAAAACTGTTTTTT. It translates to CASSLEGLTNEKLFF.

The CDR3 here is CASSYSGRSQPQHF. Here the CDR3 DNA reads TGTGCCAGCAGTTACTCAGGGAGGAGTCAGCCCCAGCATTTT. The V gene is TRBV6-5, the J gene TRBJ1-5; D gene uncertain. This CDR3 comprises 14 residues. Germline CDR1 reads MNHEY; CDR2 reads SVGAGI. V lost 0 bases to trimming and J lost 6 bases, with 9 bases between them.

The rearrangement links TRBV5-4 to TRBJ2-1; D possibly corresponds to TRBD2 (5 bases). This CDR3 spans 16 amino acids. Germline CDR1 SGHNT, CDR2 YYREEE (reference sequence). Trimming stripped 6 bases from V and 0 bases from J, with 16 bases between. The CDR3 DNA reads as TGTGCCAGCATCTTATCTCCGGGGTCCTCCTACAATGAGCAGTTCTTC. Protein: CASILSPGSSYNEQFF.

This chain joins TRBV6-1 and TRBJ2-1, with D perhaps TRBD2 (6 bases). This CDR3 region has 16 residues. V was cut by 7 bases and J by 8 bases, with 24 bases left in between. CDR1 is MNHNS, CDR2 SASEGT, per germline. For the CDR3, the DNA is TGTGCCAGCAAGTCCCAAAGACTAGTAGTGGATGATGAGCAGTTCTTC. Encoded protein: CASKSQRLVVDDEQFF.

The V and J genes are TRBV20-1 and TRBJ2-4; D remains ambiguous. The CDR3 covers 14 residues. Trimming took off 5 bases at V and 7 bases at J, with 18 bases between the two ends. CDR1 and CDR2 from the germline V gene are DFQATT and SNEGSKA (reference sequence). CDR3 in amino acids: CSAEEHTVPNIQYF. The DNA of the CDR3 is TGCAGTGCTGAAGAGCACACCGTACCGAACATTCAGTACTTC.

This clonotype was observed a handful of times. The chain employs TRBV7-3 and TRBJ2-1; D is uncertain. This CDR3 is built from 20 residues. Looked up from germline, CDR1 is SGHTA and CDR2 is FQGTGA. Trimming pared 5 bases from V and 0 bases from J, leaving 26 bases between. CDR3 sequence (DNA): TGTGCCAGCAGCCCAAACCGTCGGTACGTTGGCGGCAGCTCCTACAATGAGCAGTTCTTC. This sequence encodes CASSPNRRYVGGSSYNEQFF.

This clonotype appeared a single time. The DNA of the CDR3 is TGTGCCAGCAGCTTAGTTCAAGGGTCCAGCTCACCCCTCCACTTT. It is translated as CASSLVQGSSSPLHF. J is TRBJ1-6 and V is TRBV11-3; no clear D gene. The CDR3 is 15 amino acids. Germline values: CDR1 SGHNT, CDR2 YENEEA. V lost 1 base and J 10 bases, leaving 14 bases between the germline ends.

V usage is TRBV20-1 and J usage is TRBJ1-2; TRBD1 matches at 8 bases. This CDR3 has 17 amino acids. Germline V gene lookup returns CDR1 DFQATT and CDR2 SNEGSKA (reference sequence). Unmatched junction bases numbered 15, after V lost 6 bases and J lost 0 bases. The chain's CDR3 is CSAPGTGNQFTNYGYTF. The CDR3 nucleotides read TGCAGTGCCCCCGGGACAGGAAACCAATTTACTAACTATGGCTACACCTTC.

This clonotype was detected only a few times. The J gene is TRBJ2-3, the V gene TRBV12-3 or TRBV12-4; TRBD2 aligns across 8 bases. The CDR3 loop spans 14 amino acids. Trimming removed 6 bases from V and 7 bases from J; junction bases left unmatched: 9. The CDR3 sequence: CASRLYAGGNTQYF. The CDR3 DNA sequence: TGTGCCAGCAGACTATACGCGGGGGGCAATACGCAGTATTTT.

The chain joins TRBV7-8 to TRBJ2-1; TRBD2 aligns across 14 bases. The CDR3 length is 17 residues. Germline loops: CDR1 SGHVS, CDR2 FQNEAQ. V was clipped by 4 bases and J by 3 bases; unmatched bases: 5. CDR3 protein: CASSSGLAGGGYNEQFF. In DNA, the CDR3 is TGTGCCAGCAGCTCAGGACTAGCGGGGGGTGGCTACAATGAGCAGTTCTTC.

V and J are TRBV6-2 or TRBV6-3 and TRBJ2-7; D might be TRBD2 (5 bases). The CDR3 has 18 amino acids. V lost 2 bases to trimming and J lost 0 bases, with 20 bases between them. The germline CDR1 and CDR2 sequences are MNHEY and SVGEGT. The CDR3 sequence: CASSYPQGRRPFSYEQYF. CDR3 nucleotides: TGTGCCAGCAGTTACCCCCAAGGAAGGAGGCCCTTCTCCTACGAGCAGTACTTC.

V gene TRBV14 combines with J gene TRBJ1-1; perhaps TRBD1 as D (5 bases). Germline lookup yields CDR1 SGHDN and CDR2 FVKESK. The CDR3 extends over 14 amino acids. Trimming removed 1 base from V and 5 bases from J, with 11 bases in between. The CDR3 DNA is TGTGCCAGCAGCCAAGGGGGGACTTGGACTGAAGCTTTCTTT. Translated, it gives CASSQGGTWTEAFF.

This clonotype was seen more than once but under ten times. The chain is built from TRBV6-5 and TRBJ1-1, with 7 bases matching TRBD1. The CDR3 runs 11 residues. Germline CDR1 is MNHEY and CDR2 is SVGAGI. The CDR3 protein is CAAGGNTEAFF. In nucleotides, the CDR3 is TGTGCAGCAGGGGGGAACACTGAAGCTTTCTTT.

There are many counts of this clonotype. Here the CDR3 DNA reads TGTGCCAGCAGCGTAGACGCCACCCTCGGCGAGCAGTACTTC. It is translated as CASSVDATLGEQYF. This chain connects TRBV9 to TRBJ2-7; no definite D call. CDR3 length equals 14 residues. V lost 0 bases and J lost 6, with 13 bases in between. Germline CDR1 SGDLS, CDR2 YYNGEE.